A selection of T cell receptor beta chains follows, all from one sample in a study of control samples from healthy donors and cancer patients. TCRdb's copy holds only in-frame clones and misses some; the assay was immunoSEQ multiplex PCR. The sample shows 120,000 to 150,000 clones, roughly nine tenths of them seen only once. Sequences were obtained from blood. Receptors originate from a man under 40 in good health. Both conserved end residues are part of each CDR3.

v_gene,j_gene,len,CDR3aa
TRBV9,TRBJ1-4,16,CASSGGTSGSNEKLFF
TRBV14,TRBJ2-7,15,CASSQEATAHYEQYF
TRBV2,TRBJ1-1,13,CASRDGLKAEAFF
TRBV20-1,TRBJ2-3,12,CSASPRTDTQYF
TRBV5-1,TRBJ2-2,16,CASSLRTSGNTGELFF
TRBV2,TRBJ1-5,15,CASRDDGFNNQPQHF
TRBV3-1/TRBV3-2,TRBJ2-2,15,CASSRRATGTGELFF
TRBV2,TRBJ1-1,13,CASRARADTEAFF
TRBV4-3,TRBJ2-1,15,CASSQDTGRGREQFF
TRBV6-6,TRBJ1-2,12,CASTPRGGGYTF
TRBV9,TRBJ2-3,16,CASSVAGAPKTDTQYF
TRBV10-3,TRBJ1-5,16,CAIREEFDSSNQPQHF
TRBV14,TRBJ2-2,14,CASSQLLNTGELFF
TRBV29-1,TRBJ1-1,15,CSAKTGVGRNTEAFF
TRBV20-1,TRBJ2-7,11,CSARLKYEQYF
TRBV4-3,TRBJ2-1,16,CASSQDAWSSYNEQFF
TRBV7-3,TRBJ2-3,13,CASSLALQDTQYF
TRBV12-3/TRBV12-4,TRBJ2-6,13,CASSSPGANVLTF
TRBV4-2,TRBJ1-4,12,CASSSVNEKLFF
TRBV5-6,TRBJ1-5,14,CASSLAGWLQPQHF
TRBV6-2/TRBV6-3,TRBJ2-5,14,CASSYLSLYGTQYF
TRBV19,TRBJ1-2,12,CASTGQVGGYTF
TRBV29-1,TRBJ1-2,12,CSVHTANYGYTF
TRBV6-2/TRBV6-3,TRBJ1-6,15,CASSHTRDIGSPLHF
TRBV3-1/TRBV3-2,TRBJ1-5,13,CASSKDRDQPQHF
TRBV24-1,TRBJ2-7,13,CATSDGTEYEQYF
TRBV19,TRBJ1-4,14,CASSIGRSNEKLFF
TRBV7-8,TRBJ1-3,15,CASSSTANSGNTIYF
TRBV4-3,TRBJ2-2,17,CASSQDPSAINTGELFF
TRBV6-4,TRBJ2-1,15,CASSDSSGSYNEQFF
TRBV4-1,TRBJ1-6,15,CASSQTGTYNSPLHF
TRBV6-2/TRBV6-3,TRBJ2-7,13,CASSRGQAYEQYF
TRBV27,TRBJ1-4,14,CASSLEQGGEKLFF
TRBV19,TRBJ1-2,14,CASSIVVQNYGYTF
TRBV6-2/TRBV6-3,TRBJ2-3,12,CASSYGTDTQYF
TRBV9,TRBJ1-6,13,CASSVGRNSPLHF
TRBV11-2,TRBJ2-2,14,CASSFSVNTGELFF
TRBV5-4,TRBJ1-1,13,CASSLEPNTEAFF
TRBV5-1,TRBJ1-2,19,CASSLDGELAGKSNYGYTF
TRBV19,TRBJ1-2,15,CASSAGWGEDYGYTF
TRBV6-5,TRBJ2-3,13,CATKRTVTDTQYF
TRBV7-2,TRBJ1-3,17,CASSFAQGPSSGNTIYF
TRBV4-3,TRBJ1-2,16,CASSQRVTPSNYGYTF
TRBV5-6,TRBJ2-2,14,CASSFSGTTGELFF
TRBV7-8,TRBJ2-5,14,CASSPGTGVSTQYF
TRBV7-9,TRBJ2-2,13,CASSGQGTGELFF
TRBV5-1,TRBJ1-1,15,CASSLGPLWDTEAFF
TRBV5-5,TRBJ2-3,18,CASSRYFTTSGSSDTQYF
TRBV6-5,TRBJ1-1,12,CASSYPNTEAFF
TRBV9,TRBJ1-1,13,CASSARSNTEAFF
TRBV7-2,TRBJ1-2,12,CASSPRDYGYTF
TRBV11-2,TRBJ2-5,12,CASSRREETQYF
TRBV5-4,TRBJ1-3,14,CASSGTGVGNTIYF
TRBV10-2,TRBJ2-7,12,CASSEPADEQYF